This TCR beta chain stems from a study of T cells expressing NK-cell markers. This CDR3 spans 13 amino acids. CDR1 is GTSNPN and CDR2 is SVGIG in the germline V gene (reference sequence). No DNA is given; TCRdb re-called the 5' RACE reads and lists each CDR3 protein once. Recorded for this sample: approximately 150,000 distinct CDR3 sequences. This receptor was identified in a man between 18 and 29 years old in good health. V and J are TRBV30 and TRBJ1-1. Sequencing was done on a sample of blood T cells: a sorted CD56 or NKG2C T cell subset, CD4+ or CD8+ T cells, or bulk PBMC T cells (not recorded which). The CDR3 protein is CAWSPSLGTEAFF.